Sequencing of this T cell receptor (beta chain) was carried out in a study of shared clonotypes between healthy human individuals (dated by TCRdb to 2018 to 2021). The study in broad terms: Three men and a couple of women, aged 18 to 49 years, made up the cohort. For each donor, CD4 naive and CD4 memory were each given three plates, CD8 naive was given two plates, and CD8 memory was given one plate. The study deeply sequenced blood TCR repertoires of several healthy adults to estimate repertoire size and the extent of clonotype sharing between individuals. To increase sequencing depth and limit assay-specific biases, different laboratories used diverse techniques to prepare libraries and sequence TCR repertoires. Per donor, leukapheresis produced somewhere between about 0.94 and 9 billion PBMCs.

Germline trimming: 0 bases from V, 8 bases from J; junction bases outside gene matches: 6. The CDR3 spans 15 residues, from the cysteine through the phenylalanine. Just CDR3 DNA is preserved here, 45 bases in frame from base 1. From a lookup of the germline V gene, CDR1 and CDR2 are MNHNS and SASEGT. Healthy HIV-negative adults with no recently reported acute infections or vaccinations were included as donors. Every donor was a Caucasian adult living in Nashville, Tennessee, USA. Magnetic negative selection was used to enrich CD4+ T cells, after which naive cells were positively selected on CD45RA and the negative fraction became the memory subset. Blood was collected by leukapheresis, and PBMCs were isolated by Ficoll-Histopaque density gradient centrifugation and then cryopreserved in liquid nitrogen vapor phase. Analytical flow cytometry was used to check the purity and quantity of each magnetically sorted T cell population. Genomic DNA was isolated from every sorted fraction and measured by UV absorbance on a Nanodrop 2000c.

TCR CDR3 regions were amplified from genomic DNA by multiplex PCR using the deep immunoSEQ assay. Extracted genomic DNA from each cell subset was distributed evenly across all wells of several immunoSEQ 96-well plates, and each plate was treated as a replicate. For sorted subsets, each replicate PCR was loaded with about 0.2 ug genomic DNA, equivalent to 25,000 to 35,000 T cell genomes. The purified libraries were quantified using a Qubit 3.0 fluorometer, sized with a Bioanalyzer 2100, and then quantified again using the KAPA Library Quantification kit. Every immunoSEQ 96-well plate was sequenced on a separate single-read 150-cycle Illumina NextSeq 550 flow cell. The source study handled its data this way. Because the immunoSEQ output included only junctional sequences and no quality scores, the filtering could not be the same as the filtering used for full-length reads. To assign V/J genes and CDR3, sequences were annotated against IMGT germline references using PyIR, a Python wrapper for IgBLAST v1.9. Reads were removed for weak V/J assignments (E-value above 1e-6), missing CDR3, stop codons, out-of-frame junctions, or ambiguous translated residues. V3J clonotypes were defined by identical inferred V gene, J gene, and CDR3 amino acid sequence. Percentage overlap between repertoires was calculated by dividing the number of shared unique clonotypes by the size of the smaller repertoire. Three approaches were used to assess repertoire richness: RTK rarefaction, the Chao1 estimator, and Recon v2.1 estimates of unobserved clonotypes. For all TCRbeta clonotypes obtained by the gDNA method from a few donors, generation probabilities were computed with OLGA. TCRdb stores this immuneACCESS table with in-frame sequences only. Part of the clones is absent; in the studies checked, under half of the shortfall reflects unresolved V genes, and no reason is known for the rest. That table furnishes V, J and clone size, whereas the DNA furnished D and trimming. The table for this sample lists some 1 million clones; around 74% of them were counted only once. Of the sample, 1.4% is held by the ten largest clones.

Points the paper makes about the study in general: Naive subsets generally had larger estimated clonotype richness than memory subsets did. Sampling was restricted to blood, and TCR repertoires in tissues likely differ from the TCR repertoires found in blood. Even with the large sequencing depth, rarefaction of the sorted-subset datasets indicated that sequencing was incomplete. Higher generation probabilities were observed for clonotypes shared by all four sorted-subset donors than for non-shared clonotypes. Pairwise subsampling indicated that sequencing depth was expected to affect the degree of clonotype sharing among donors. Sharing across a few donors was observed for around 5% of naive CD4, under 4% of naive CD8, roughly 2.3% of memory CD4, and about 0.38% of memory CD8 clonotypes. Because the study included a small number of donors, the genetic and exposure-history diversity represented was limited.

On this clone: The target of this receptor is not known. The sample holds no much larger clone one base away, and base qualities are not on file.

The sample consisted of memory CD4+ T cells sorted from blood. The meaning of the sample's cell subset or site label: CD45RA-negative fraction. This TCR was sampled from a man aged 18-30 years in good health. The sequence is built from TRBV6-1 and TRBJ1-3; 8 central nucleotides agree with TRBD1. This receptor has the CDR3 CASSEADREWDTIYF. The DNA sequence reads TGTGCCAGCAGTGAAGCGGACAGGGAATGGGACACCATATATTTT.